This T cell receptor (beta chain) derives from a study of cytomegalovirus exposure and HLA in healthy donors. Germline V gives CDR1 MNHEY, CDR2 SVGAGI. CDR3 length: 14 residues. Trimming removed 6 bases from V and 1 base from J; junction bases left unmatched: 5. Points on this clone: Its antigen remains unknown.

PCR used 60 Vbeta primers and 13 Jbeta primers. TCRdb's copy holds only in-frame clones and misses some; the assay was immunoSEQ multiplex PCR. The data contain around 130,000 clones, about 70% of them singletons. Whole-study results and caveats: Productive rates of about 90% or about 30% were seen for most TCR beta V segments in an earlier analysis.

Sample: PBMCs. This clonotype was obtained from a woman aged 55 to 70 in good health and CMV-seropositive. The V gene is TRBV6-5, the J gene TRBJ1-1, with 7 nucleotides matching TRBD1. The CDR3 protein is CASSLGQRNTEAFF. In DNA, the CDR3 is TGTGCCAGCAGCCTGGGACAGAGGAACACTGAAGCTTTCTTT.